This T cell receptor beta chain was sequenced in a study of T cell responses to AZD1222 COVID-19 vaccine. Study at large: Second-dose recipients at about 4 or about 12 weeks were treated as one pooled group.

Study findings and constraints: Scientists sampled the repertoires only once the peak T cell response had passed. Variant regions that are unmutated are reportedly the target of nearly half of spike-specific TCRs.

There are 18 residues in the CDR3. Germline CDR1 is SGHAT and CDR2 is FQNNGV. Deletions cut 5 bases from V and 0 bases from J, with 20 bases between. The protocol was immunoSEQ multiplex PCR, while the TCRdb copy is restricted to in-frame clones and leaves out a portion. Of about 96,000 clones in the sample, 90% were seen once. Concerning this clone: The antigen remains undetermined.

The starting material was peripheral blood, obtained on day 0 of AZD1222 vaccination. The clonotype comes from an adult in good health. The chain couples TRBV11-2 to TRBJ2-1; D may correspond to TRBD1 or TRBD2 (5 bases each). The CDR3 nucleotides read TGTGCCAGCAGCCCGGGACGGCCAGCGGACGTCTCCTACAATGAGCAGTTCTTC. Translated: CASSPGRPADVSYNEQFF.